This T cell receptor (beta chain) was captured by sequencing in a study of human T cells and chemical hapten exposure. Study-level background: Slight differences in pooled library volume were the main source of varying TCR yields across samples. Study-wide results and limits: There was no change with DPC sensitization in TCRs above 1 in 1000 frequency.

Germline V gene data show CDR1 as MDHEN and CDR2 as SYDVKM. The germline V and J ends were trimmed by 6 bases and 7 bases, with 18 bases remaining between them. The CDR3 contains 14 residues. This clonotype was recorded a few times. As yet, its antigen is unknown. Unique molecular identifiers were linked by the library to individual cDNA molecules. TCRdb redid the calling of the RACE reads with MiXCR, one entry per CDR3 protein. The sample consists of some 93,000 distinct CDR3 sequences, approximately 9.7% of them appearing once. Time point described: healthy volunteer bleed at 2 weeks. Someone pulled total RNA out of unfractionated whole blood.

Sequencing input: whole blood. The sequence came from a female donor in good health. Some clones in this sample may be carry-over from other donors' samples. The V call is TRBV28, the J call TRBJ1-2; weak D call: TRBD1 (6 bases). The CDR3 loop reads CASRRGTPGSGYTF. In DNA, the CDR3 is TGTGCCAGCAGGCGAGGGACACCGGGGTCTGGCTACACCTTC.